The rows below give T cell receptor beta chains drawn from one sample of a study of control samples from healthy donors and cancer patients. Here immunoSEQ multiplex PCR was the method, and the copy in TCRdb shows in-frame clones only, minus some. Found here are about 30,000 clones, 85% of them singletons; the top ten hold 6.7%. The specimen was PBMCs. These receptors originate from a woman in her sixties with head and neck cancer. Each CDR3 is given with its conserved first and last residue. The D gene is left open where the match is weak. The listing skips clone size in some rows; elsewhere it reads once, few, many or a size class.

size: -; V: TRBV5-6; D: -; J: TRBJ2-3; DNA: TGTGCCAGCAGCGGCCGGCCGATCACAGATACGCAGTATTTT; CDR3: CASSGRPITDTQYF
size: -; V: TRBV6-2/TRBV6-3; D: -; J: TRBJ1-2; DNA: TGTGCCAGCAGTTATGGAGCAGGGTGGGACTATGGCTACACCTTC; CDR3: CASSYGAGWDYGYTF
size: -; V: TRBV24-1; D: -; J: TRBJ1-2; DNA: TGTGCCACCAGTGATTTATCCGGGAATGGCTACACCTTC; CDR3: CATSDLSGNGYTF
size: -; V: TRBV6-4; D: -; J: TRBJ2-7; DNA: TGTGCCAGCAGTGACATCAGCTCCTACGAGCAGTACTTC; CDR3: CASSDISSYEQYF
size: -; V: TRBV11-3; D: TRBD1; J: TRBJ2-7; DNA: TGTGCCAGCAGCTCTACCTCGTGGGGGACAGAGATTTACGAGCAGTACTTC; CDR3: CASSSTSWGTEIYEQYF
size: -; V: TRBV5-5; D: -; J: TRBJ2-5; DNA: TGTGCCAGCAGCTCCCAAGAGACCCAGTACTTC; CDR3: CASSSQETQYF
size: once; V: TRBV19; D: TRBD2; J: TRBJ2-2; DNA: TGTGCCAGTAGTAAAGCGGGGGCCACCGGGGAGCTGTTTTTT; CDR3: CASSKAGATGELFF
size: -; V: TRBV5-5; D: -; J: TRBJ2-5; DNA: TGTGCCAGCAGCTTGAATGCAGGGCTGGGAGAGACCCAGTACTTC; CDR3: CASSLNAGLGETQYF
size: -; V: TRBV12-3/TRBV12-4; D: -; J: TRBJ1-1; DNA: TGTGCCAGCAGTTTGACGAGGAACACTGAAGCTTTCTTT; CDR3: CASSLTRNTEAFF
size: -; V: TRBV5-6; D: -; J: TRBJ1-2; DNA: TGTGCCAGCAGCTTAACAGGAGTGAACTATGGCTACACCTTC; CDR3: CASSLTGVNYGYTF
size: -; V: TRBV5-3; D: TRBD1; J: TRBJ2-7; DNA: TGTGCCAGAAGCTTCTCAGTCCCGAGACAGGGGGCGGCCGAGCAGTACTTC; CDR3: CARSFSVPRQGAAEQYF
size: -; V: TRBV5-1; D: TRBD1; J: TRBJ2-7; DNA: TGCGCCAGCAGCTTTCCGGGGACAGGGGATCGCGAGCAGTACTTC; CDR3: CASSFPGTGDREQYF
size: -; V: TRBV19; D: -; J: TRBJ1-6; DNA: TGTGCCAGTAGTACAACCGAAGGACAGAGTTCACCCCTCCACTTT; CDR3: CASSTTEGQSSPLHF
size: -; V: TRBV5-1; D: -; J: TRBJ2-2; DNA: TGCGCCAGCAGCCTACCAGAGGGTGTCGGGGAGCTGTTTTTT; CDR3: CASSLPEGVGELFF
size: once; V: TRBV29-1; D: -; J: TRBJ2-5; DNA: TGCAGCGTTTCTGGACAGTTCCAAGAGACCCAGTACTTC; CDR3: CSVSGQFQETQYF
size: -; V: TRBV12-3/TRBV12-4; D: TRBD1; J: TRBJ1-2; DNA: TGTGCCAGCAGACTGACAGGGAACTATGGCTACACCTTC; CDR3: CASRLTGNYGYTF
size: -; V: TRBV7-2; D: -; J: TRBJ2-7; DNA: TGTGCCAGCAGCTTGACGGGACGTATAACGCAGTACTTC; CDR3: CASSLTGRITQYF